The rows below give T cell receptor beta chains drawn from one sample of a study of cytomegalovirus exposure and HLA in healthy donors. The repertoire was sequenced with immunoSEQ multiplex PCR; TCRdb's copy has only in-frame clones and lacks some. The sample carries 95,000 to 150,000 clones, about 96% recorded once. Sequences were obtained from PBMCs. Receptor source: a man aged 18-30 years in good health and CMV-seronegative. Both conserved end residues are part of each CDR3. Each record gives: CDR3 length, clone size, J gene, D gene, V gene, CDR3 protein, CDR3 DNA. D genes are given only for firm matches. Size values are once, few and many counts, or a class for expanded clones, and some rows have none.

>14|-|TRBJ1-2|TRBD1|TRBV28
CASSLITGGDGYTF
TGTGCCAGCAGTTTGATTACAGGGGGCGATGGCTACACCTTC
>15|-|TRBJ2-3|-|TRBV28
CASSPPSSSTDTQYF
TGTGCCAGCAGTCCCCCTAGCAGCAGCACAGATACGCAGTATTTT
>16|-|TRBJ2-4|-|TRBV7-2
CASSLATSVAKNIQYF
TGTGCCAGCAGCTTAGCGACCAGCGTAGCCAAAAACATTCAGTACTTC
>13|-|TRBJ2-7|TRBD2|TRBV5-6
CASSLGTTYEQHF
TGTGCCAGCAGCTTAGGGACTACCTACGAGCAGCACTTC
>15|-|TRBJ2-7|TRBD2|TRBV4-1
CASSQGGSETYEQYF
TGCGCCAGCAGCCAGGGGGGGTCGGAGACCTACGAGCAGTACTTC
>14|-|TRBJ2-7|TRBD1|TRBV5-1
CASSLETTGYEQYF
TGCGCCAGCAGCTTGGAAACGACAGGGTACGAGCAGTACTTC
>14|-|TRBJ1-5|TRBD1|TRBV6-5
CASKEDRGNQPQHF
TGTGCCAGCAAGGAGGACAGGGGTAATCAGCCCCAGCATTTT
>15|-|TRBJ1-2|-|TRBV7-2
CASSTGGRSLYGYTF
TGTGCCAGCAGCACCGGGGGTCGCAGCCTCTATGGCTACACCTTC
>13|-|TRBJ2-1|-|TRBV27
CASRIQGFAEQFF
TGTGCCAGCAGAATACAGGGTTTTGCGGAGCAGTTCTTC
>16|-|TRBJ2-2|-|TRBV5-4
CASSLGQASVTGELFF
TGTGCCAGCAGCTTGGGACAGGCTTCGGTCACCGGGGAGCTGTTTTTT
>13|-|TRBJ1-1|TRBD1|TRBV5-1
CASSLTGGSEAFF
TGCGCCAGCAGCTTGACAGGGGGCTCTGAAGCTTTCTTT
>14|-|TRBJ2-1|-|TRBV30
CAWSFSGGFNEQFF
TGTGCCTGGAGTTTTAGCGGTGGCTTCAATGAGCAGTTCTTC
>14|-|TRBJ1-4|TRBD1|TRBV5-8
CASTTDRVGEKLFF
TGTGCCAGCACCACAGACAGGGTTGGTGAAAAACTGTTTTTT
>15|-|TRBJ1-5|-|TRBV19
CASSRGGDSNQPQHF
TGTGCCAGTAGTAGGGGCGGGGATAGCAATCAGCCCCAGCATTTT
>17|-|TRBJ2-2|TRBD2|TRBV15
CATSRDRGDTNTGELFF
TGTGCCACCAGCAGAGATCGGGGGGATACGAACACCGGGGAGCTGTTTTTT
>17|-|TRBJ2-2|TRBD1|TRBV4-3
CASSHRQGVINTGELFF
TGCGCCAGCAGCCATCGACAGGGGGTGATAAACACCGGGGAGCTGTTTTTT
>14|-|TRBJ2-2|-|TRBV2
CASSRQSNTGELFF
TGTGCCAGCAGCCGACAATCGAACACCGGGGAGCTGTTTTTT
>17|-|TRBJ2-6|-|TRBV28
CASSGGQTYSGANVLTF
TGTGCCAGCAGCGGGGGTCAGACTTACTCTGGGGCCAACGTCCTGACTTTC
>12|-|TRBJ1-1|-|TRBV11-1
CASGRGWTEAFF
TGTGCCAGTGGGAGGGGTTGGACTGAAGCTTTCTTT
>12|-|TRBJ1-1|-|TRBV28
CASSLPQARAFF
TGTGCCAGCAGCCTCCCGCAGGCGCGAGCTTTCTTT
>14|-|TRBJ1-1|TRBD1|TRBV9
CASSAGQGDTEAFF
TGTGCCAGCAGCGCGGGACAGGGTGACACTGAAGCTTTCTTT
>14|-|TRBJ2-7|TRBD2|TRBV4-1
CASSHLAGGQEQYF
TGCGCCAGCAGCCACCTAGCGGGAGGGCAGGAGCAGTACTTC
>14|-|TRBJ2-5|TRBD2|TRBV27
CASSWGSGIETQYF
TGTGCCAGCAGTTGGGGTAGCGGGATAGAGACCCAGTACTTC
>15|few|TRBJ2-1|TRBD2|TRBV9
CASTRTSGSYNEQFF
TGTGCCAGCACAAGGACTAGCGGTTCCTACAATGAGCAGTTCTTC
>13|-|TRBJ2-1|TRBD2|TRBV14
CASGGRGSNEQFF
TGTGCCAGCGGCGGGAGGGGGAGTAATGAGCAGTTCTTC
>13|-|TRBJ2-7|TRBD1|TRBV27
CASSSIQGASQYF
TGTGCCAGCAGCTCTATACAGGGGGCAAGTCAGTACTTC
>16|-|TRBJ2-7|-|TRBV21-1
CASSVRPGLASSEQYF
TGTGCCAGCAGCGTAAGACCGGGACTAGCCTCTTCCGAGCAGTACTTC
>14|-|TRBJ2-1|-|TRBV10-3
CAISTGSSYNEQFF
TGTGCCATCAGCACAGGGAGCTCCTACAATGAGCAGTTCTTC
>15|-|TRBJ1-1|TRBD1|TRBV28
CASSRAKQGFPEAFF
TGTGCCAGCAGTCGAGCCAAACAGGGGTTCCCTGAAGCTTTCTTT
>15|-|TRBJ1-2|TRBD1|TRBV27
CASSPSGGGGYGYTF
TGTGCCAGCAGTCCCTCAGGAGGGGGCGGCTATGGCTACACCTTC